This TCR beta chain was profiled in a study of cytomegalovirus exposure and HLA in healthy donors. Vbeta (60) and Jbeta (13) primers were used in the PCR. Assay used: immunoSEQ multiplex PCR; TCRdb lists only in-frame clones, some missing. The sample records almost 95,000 clones, roughly 71% being singletons. Germline CDR1 is SGHVS and CDR2 is FNYEAQ. The junction had 4 bases not matched to a gene; V was cut back by 0 bases and J by 3 bases. The CDR3 covers 15 residues. This clone was observed a few times. This chain uses TRBV7-6 with TRBJ1-1; 7 nucleotides agree with TRBD1. Sequences were obtained from PBMCs. This TCR was sampled from a man aged 50 to 59 in good health and CMV-seronegative. The CDR3 nucleotides read TGTGCCAGCAGCTTAGCTGGCAGGGGGTACACTGAAGCTTTCTTT. This encodes CASSLAGRGYTEAFF. The entire variable domain, with the rest obtained from reference TRBV7-6 and TRBJ1-1, is as follows: GAGVSQSPRYKVTKRGQDVALRCDPISGHVSLYWYRQALGQGPEFLTYFNYEAQQDKSGLPNDRFSAERPEGSISTLTIQRTEQRDSAMYRCASSLAGRGYTEAFFGQGTRLTVV.